These T cell receptor beta chains were read from a single sample in a study of human T cells and chemical hapten exposure. TCRdb ran MiXCR on the RACE reads and lists one entry per CDR3 protein. Of approximately 160,000 distinct CDR3 sequences detected, about a quarter appear once; the ten largest clones hold about 2%. This sample comprised whole blood, obtained in connection with sensitization to the hapten diphenylcyclopropenone (DPC). The receptors were sampled from a woman aged 18-29 years with alopecia areata. Some clones in this sample may be carry-over from other donors' samples. The CDR3 runs from the conserved cysteine through the conserved F or W. D genes are given only for firm matches. Rows may omit the clone size; those that give it use once, few, many or a size class.

length: 16
V: TRBV25-1
J: TRBJ2-3
size: many
D: TRBD2
DNA: TGTGCCAGCACGGATAGCGGGAGTTGGAGCACAGATACGCAGTATTTT
CDR3: CASTDSGSWSTDTQYF

length: 13
V: TRBV6-5
J: TRBJ2-5
size: .
D: .
DNA: TGTGCCAGCGGAGGCGGGCTGCAAGAGACCCAGTACTTC
CDR3: CASGGGLQETQYF

length: 14
V: TRBV4-3
J: TRBJ2-5
size: once
D: .
DNA: TGCGCCAGCAGCCAAGGGAATTTGCAAGAGACCCAGTACTTC
CDR3: CASSQGNLQETQYF

length: 11
V: TRBV29-1
J: TRBJ1-2
size: .
D: .
DNA: TGCAGCCATCCATTGGCAGGCGGCTACACCTTC
CDR3: CSHPLAGGYTF

length: 16
V: TRBV4-3
J: TRBJ2-2
size: .
D: TRBD1
DNA: TGCGCCAGCAGCCAAGGTGTGACAGGGACGGCCGGGGAGCTGTTTTTT
CDR3: CASSQGVTGTAGELFF

length: 15
V: TRBV24-1
J: TRBJ1-5
size: .
D: .
DNA: TGTGCCACCAGTGAAGGGGGGAAGAGCGATCAGCCCCAGCATTTT
CDR3: CATSEGGKSDQPQHF

length: 18
V: TRBV7-6
J: TRBJ1-6
size: .
D: .
DNA: TGTGCCAGCAGCCTCCGAGAAGGCCGGAGCTCCTATAATTCACCCCTCCACTTT
CDR3: CASSLREGRSSYNSPLHF

length: 14
V: TRBV7-2
J: TRBJ2-2
size: .
D: TRBD2
DNA: TGTGCCAGCAGCTTACGCGGGAGCACCGGGGAGCTGTTTTTT
CDR3: CASSLRGSTGELFF

length: 17
V: TRBV28
J: TRBJ1-5
size: .
D: .
DNA: TGTGCCAGCAGTTCCGAAACTCGTACAGGGCCGGGTCAGCCCCAGCATTTT
CDR3: CASSSETRTGPGQPQHF

length: 12
V: TRBV25-1
J: TRBJ2-1
size: many
D: .
DNA: TGTGCCAGCCTTGATGCAGGGCCTGAGCAGTTCTTC
CDR3: CASLDAGPEQFF

length: 15
V: TRBV7-2
J: TRBJ2-1
size: .
D: TRBD2
DNA: TGTGCCAGCAGCTCCGGGGGGGCTTCCTACAATGAGCAGTTCTTC
CDR3: CASSSGGASYNEQFF

length: 13
V: TRBV25-1
J: TRBJ1-6
size: .
D: .
DNA: TGTGCCAGTTGGGGGGGTGGAAATTCACCCCTCCACTTT
CDR3: CASWGGGNSPLHF

length: 15
V: TRBV6-2/TRBV6-3
J: TRBJ2-1
size: .
D: TRBD1
DNA: TGTGCCAGCAGCCCCGGGACAGCTTACTACAATGAGCAGTTCTTC
CDR3: CASSPGTAYYNEQFF

length: 15
V: TRBV20-1
J: TRBJ2-5
size: few
D: .
DNA: TGCAGTGCTAGACCCGTGGGACTCGACCAAGAGACCCAGTACTTC
CDR3: CSARPVGLDQETQYF

length: 15
V: TRBV4-3
J: TRBJ2-1
size: .
D: TRBD2
DNA: TGCGCCAGCAGCCAAGCTACTAGCGGGATTGGTGAGCAGTTCTTC
CDR3: CASSQATSGIGEQFF

length: 8
V: TRBV20-1
J: TRBJ1-2
size: few
D: .
DNA: TGCAGCCCCGATTTTTCCACCTTC
CDR3: CSPDFSTF

length: 13
V: TRBV10-3
J: TRBJ1-1
size: few
D: TRBD1
DNA: TGTGCCATCAGGGGGACAGGGAACACTGAAGCTTTCTTT
CDR3: CAIRGTGNTEAFF

length: 15
V: TRBV9
J: TRBJ2-3
size: few
D: .
DNA: TGTGCCAGCAGCGTACGAGCGAGCGCAACGGATACGCAGTATTTT
CDR3: CASSVRASATDTQYF

length: 16
V: TRBV7-2
J: TRBJ1-1
size: .
D: .
DNA: TGTGCCAGCAGCCCGATGGGGATAGGGGCGAACACTGAAGCTTTCTTT
CDR3: CASSPMGIGANTEAFF

length: 18
V: TRBV7-2
J: TRBJ2-1
size: .
D: .
DNA: TGTGCCAGCAGCTTCGCACTCCGAGCGCGGGACAGCTACAATGAGCAGTTCTTC
CDR3: CASSFALRARDSYNEQFF

length: 15
V: TRBV4-1
J: TRBJ2-1
size: few
D: TRBD2
DNA: TGCGCCAGCACCTTATTTCTAGCGGGTTACAATGAGCAGTTCTTC
CDR3: CASTLFLAGYNEQFF

length: 15
V: TRBV7-9
J: TRBJ2-1
size: .
D: .
DNA: TGTGCCAGCAGCCCCCCTGGCGGCCCCTACAATGAGCAGTTCTTC
CDR3: CASSPPGGPYNEQFF

length: 15
V: TRBV2
J: TRBJ2-3
size: .
D: TRBD2
DNA: TGTGCCAGCAGTGACCGGCTAGCGGTAACAGATACGCAGTATTTT
CDR3: CASSDRLAVTDTQYF

length: 15
V: TRBV9
J: TRBJ1-2
size: .
D: .
DNA: TGTGCCAGCAGCTCGGACCGAGCGGGGCGCTATGGCTACACCTTC
CDR3: CASSSDRAGRYGYTF

length: 14
V: TRBV6-5
J: TRBJ2-5
size: .
D: .
DNA: TGTGCCAGCAGTTTCTGGGGGTCACAAGAGACCCAGTACTTC
CDR3: CASSFWGSQETQYF

length: 15
V: TRBV15
J: TRBJ2-1
size: .
D: .
DNA: TGTGCCACCAGCAGAGTGCGGGACAGCATCTATGAGCAGTTCTTC
CDR3: CATSRVRDSIYEQFF

length: 15
V: TRBV29-1
J: TRBJ2-1
size: .
D: .
DNA: TGCAGCGTTGAAGGCGGGAACCTTGGTTACAATGAGCAGTTCTTC
CDR3: CSVEGGNLGYNEQFF

length: 14
V: TRBV7-2
J: TRBJ2-5
size: .
D: TRBD2
DNA: TGTGCCAGCAGCCATAGCGGGAGGGGAGAGACCCAGTACTTC
CDR3: CASSHSGRGETQYF

length: 13
V: TRBV24-1
J: TRBJ2-2
size: few
D: .
DNA: TGTGCCACCCGTAGCGACGGAACCGGGGAGCTGTTTTTT
CDR3: CATRSDGTGELFF

length: 16
V: TRBV11-1
J: TRBJ2-1
size: few
D: .
DNA: TGTGCCAGCAGCTTAGCGCTGGCGGGCTTCGCACGGGAGCAGTTCTTC
CDR3: CASSLALAGFAREQFF

length: 13
V: TRBV29-1
J: TRBJ1-1
size: .
D: .
DNA: TGCAGCGTTCGGGGGTTGAGGGACACTGAAGCTTTCTTT
CDR3: CSVRGLRDTEAFF

length: 13
V: TRBV27
J: TRBJ1-4
size: .
D: .
DNA: TGTGCCAGCTCCGGGACACCTTCCGAAAAACTGTTTTTT
CDR3: CASSGTPSEKLFF

length: 17
V: TRBV7-3
J: TRBJ2-1
size: .
D: TRBD2
DNA: TGTGCCAGCAGCTTAACCCTACTAGCGGCCAAGGAAAATGAGCAGTTCTTC
CDR3: CASSLTLLAAKENEQFF

length: 14
V: TRBV15
J: TRBJ1-4
size: .
D: .
DNA: TGTGCCACCAGCCCTAGGGGATTTGGGGAAAAACTGTTTTTT
CDR3: CATSPRGFGEKLFF

length: 12
V: TRBV10-3
J: TRBJ1-5
size: few
D: .
DNA: TGTGCCATCAGTGAGGGATCTCAGCCCCAGCATTTT
CDR3: CAISEGSQPQHF

length: 16
V: TRBV4-3
J: TRBJ2-1
size: .
D: TRBD2
DNA: TGCGCCAGCAGCATCCCGAGACTAGCGGACTACAATGAGCAGTTCTTC
CDR3: CASSIPRLADYNEQFF

length: 12
V: TRBV11-2
J: TRBJ2-7
size: many
D: .
DNA: TGTGCCAGCAGCTTCGCAAGCTACGAGCAGTACTTC
CDR3: CASSFASYEQYF

length: 11
V: TRBV12-3/TRBV12-4
J: TRBJ2-7
size: many
D: .
DNA: TGTGCCAGCAGCTTGAGGGACGAGCAGTACTTC
CDR3: CASSLRDEQYF

length: 15
V: TRBV7-8
J: TRBJ2-3
size: .
D: .
DNA: TGTGCCAGCAGCTTAGCGAGGGGGAAAACAGATACGCAGTATTTT
CDR3: CASSLARGKTDTQYF

length: 12
V: TRBV6-6
J: TRBJ2-1
size: many
D: .
DNA: TGTGCCAGCAGTCCCTGGTCCGGTGAGCAGTTCTTC
CDR3: CASSPWSGEQFF

length: 19
V: TRBV7-2
J: TRBJ2-5
size: .
D: TRBD2
DNA: TGTGCCAGCACTCGACAGGGCCTAGCGGGGGGGCTTGGGCAAGAGACCCAGTACTTC
CDR3: CASTRQGLAGGLGQETQYF

length: 15
V: TRBV25-1
J: TRBJ2-7
size: .
D: .
DNA: TGTGCCAGCAGGGGAGAGGTATACGGGGGGCACGAGCAGTACTTC
CDR3: CASRGEVYGGHEQYF

length: 15
V: TRBV4-1
J: TRBJ2-3
size: .
D: TRBD1
DNA: TGCGCCAGCAGCCAAGTTGACAGGGGAGGAGATACGCAGTATTTT
CDR3: CASSQVDRGGDTQYF

length: 15
V: TRBV9
J: TRBJ2-5
size: .
D: .
DNA: TGTGCCAGCAGCGTAGACAGTAACATTGATGAGACCCAGTACTTC
CDR3: CASSVDSNIDETQYF

length: 14
V: TRBV5-1
J: TRBJ2-1
size: .
D: TRBD1
DNA: TGCGCCAGCAGCCTCAGACAGGGCGCCGGGGAGCAGTTCTTC
CDR3: CASSLRQGAGEQFF